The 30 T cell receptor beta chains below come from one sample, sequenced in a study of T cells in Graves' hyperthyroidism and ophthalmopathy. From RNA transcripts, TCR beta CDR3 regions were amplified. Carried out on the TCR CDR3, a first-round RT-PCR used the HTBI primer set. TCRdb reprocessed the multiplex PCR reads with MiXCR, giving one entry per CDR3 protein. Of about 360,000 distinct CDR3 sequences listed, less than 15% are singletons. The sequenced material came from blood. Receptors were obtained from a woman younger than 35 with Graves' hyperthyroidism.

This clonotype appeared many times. The CDR3 nucleotides read TGCGCCAGCAGCCAGACAGGGTTTGATAGCAATCAGCCCCAGCATTTT. It encodes CASSQTGFDSNQPQHF. This sequence joins TRBV4-1 and TRBJ1-5; 7 nucleotides align to TRBD1. There are 16 residues in the CDR3. Trimming at V came to 3 bases and at J to 0 bases, leaving 5 bases not matched to a gene. Germline V lookup: CDR1 MGHRA, CDR2 YSYEKL.

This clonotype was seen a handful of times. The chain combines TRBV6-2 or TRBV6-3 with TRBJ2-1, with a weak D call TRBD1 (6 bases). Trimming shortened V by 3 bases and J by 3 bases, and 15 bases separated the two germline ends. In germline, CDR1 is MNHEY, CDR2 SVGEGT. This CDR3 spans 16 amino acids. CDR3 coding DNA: TGTGCCAGCAGTTATGGCCAGGGGATGCGCTACAATGAGCAGTTCTTC. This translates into CASSYGQGMRYNEQFF.

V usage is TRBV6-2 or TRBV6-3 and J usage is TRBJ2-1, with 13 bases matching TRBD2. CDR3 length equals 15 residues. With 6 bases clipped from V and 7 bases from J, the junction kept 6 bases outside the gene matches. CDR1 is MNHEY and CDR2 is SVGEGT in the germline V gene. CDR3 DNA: TGTGCCAGCAGGAACGGACTAGCGGGAGTGAATGAGCAGTTCTTC. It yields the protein CASRNGLAGVNEQFF.

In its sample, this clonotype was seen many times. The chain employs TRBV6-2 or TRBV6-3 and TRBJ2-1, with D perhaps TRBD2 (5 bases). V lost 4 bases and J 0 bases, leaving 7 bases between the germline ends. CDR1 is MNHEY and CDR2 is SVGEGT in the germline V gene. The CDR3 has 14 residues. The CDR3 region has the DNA TGTGCCAGCAGTTCGGGAAGCTCCTACAATGAGCAGTTCTTC. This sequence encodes CASSSGSSYNEQFF.

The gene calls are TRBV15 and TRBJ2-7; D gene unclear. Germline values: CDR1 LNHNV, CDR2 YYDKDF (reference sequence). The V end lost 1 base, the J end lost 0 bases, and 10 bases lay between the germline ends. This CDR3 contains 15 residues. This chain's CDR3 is CATSRVTAGSYEQYF. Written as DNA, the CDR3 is TGTGCCACCAGCAGAGTAACCGCAGGCTCCTACGAGCAGTACTTC.

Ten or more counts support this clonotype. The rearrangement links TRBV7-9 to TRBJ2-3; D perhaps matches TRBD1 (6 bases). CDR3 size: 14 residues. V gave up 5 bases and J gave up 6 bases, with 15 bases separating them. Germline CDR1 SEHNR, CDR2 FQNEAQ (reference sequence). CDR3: CASSDMRTVDTQYF. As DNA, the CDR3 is TGTGCCAGCAGCGATATGAGGACAGTCGATACGCAGTATTTT. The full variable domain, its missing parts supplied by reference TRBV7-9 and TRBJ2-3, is DTGVSQNPRHKITKRGQNVTFRCDPISEHNRLYWYRQTLGQGPEFLTYFQNEAQLEKSRLLSDRFSAERPKGSFSTLEIQRTEQGDSAMYLCASSDMRTVDTQYFGPGTRLTVL.

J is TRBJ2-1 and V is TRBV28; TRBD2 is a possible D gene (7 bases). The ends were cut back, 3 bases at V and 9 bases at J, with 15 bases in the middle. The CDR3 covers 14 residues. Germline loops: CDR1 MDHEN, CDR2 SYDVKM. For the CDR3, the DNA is TGTGCCAGCAGTTTTCTGGGGGGGGCTGGTGAGCAGTTCTTC. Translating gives CASSFLGGAGEQFF.

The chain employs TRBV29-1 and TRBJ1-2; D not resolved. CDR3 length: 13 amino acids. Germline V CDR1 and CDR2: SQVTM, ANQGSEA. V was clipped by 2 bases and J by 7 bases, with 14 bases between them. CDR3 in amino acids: CSVERSDVRGYTF. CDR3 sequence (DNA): TGCAGCGTTGAAAGATCCGACGTGCGTGGCTACACCTTC. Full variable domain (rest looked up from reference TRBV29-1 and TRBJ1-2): SAVISQKPSRDICQRGTSLTIQCQVDSQVTMMFWYRQQPGQSLTLIATANQGSEATYESGFVIDKFPISRPNLTFSTLTVSNMSPEDSSIYLCSVERSDVRGYTFGSGTRLTVV.

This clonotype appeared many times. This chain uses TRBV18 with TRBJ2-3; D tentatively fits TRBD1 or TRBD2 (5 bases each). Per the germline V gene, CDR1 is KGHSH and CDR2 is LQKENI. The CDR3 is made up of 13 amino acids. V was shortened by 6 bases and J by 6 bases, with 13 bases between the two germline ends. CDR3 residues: CASSRDPTDTQYF. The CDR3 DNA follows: TGTGCCAGCTCTCGGGACCCCACGGATACGCAGTATTTT.

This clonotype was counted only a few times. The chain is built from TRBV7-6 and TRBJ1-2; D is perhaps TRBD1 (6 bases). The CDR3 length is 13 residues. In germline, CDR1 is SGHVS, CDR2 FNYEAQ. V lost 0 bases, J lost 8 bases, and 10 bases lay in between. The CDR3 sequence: CASSLAAGTGYTF. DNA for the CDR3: TGTGCCAGCAGCTTAGCCGCCGGGACAGGCTACACCTTC.

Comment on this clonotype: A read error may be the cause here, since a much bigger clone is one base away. The CDR3 region has the DNA TGCGCCAGCAGCCAAGGGTTGGGACAGGGCGGGGAGGCCCAGTACTTC. Amino acid sequence: CASSQGLGQGGEAQYF. The rearrangement joins TRBV4-1 to TRBJ2-5; TRBD1 matches at 9 bases. CDR3 length: 16 amino acids. CDR1 and CDR2 (germline): MGHRA, YSYEKL. After removal of 1 base from V and 9 bases from J, the junction contained 12 bases not matched to a gene.

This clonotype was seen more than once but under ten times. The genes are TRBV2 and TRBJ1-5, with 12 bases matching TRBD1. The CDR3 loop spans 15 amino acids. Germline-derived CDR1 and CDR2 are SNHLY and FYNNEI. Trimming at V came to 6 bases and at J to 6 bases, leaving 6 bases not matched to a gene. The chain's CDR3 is CASRRDRGPVQPQHF. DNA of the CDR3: TGTGCCAGCAGACGGGACAGGGGGCCTGTTCAGCCCCAGCATTTT.

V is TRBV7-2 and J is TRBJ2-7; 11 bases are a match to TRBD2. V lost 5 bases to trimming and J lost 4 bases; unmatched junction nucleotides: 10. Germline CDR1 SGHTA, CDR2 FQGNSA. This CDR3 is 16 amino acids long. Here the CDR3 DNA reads TGTGCCAGCAGCCCGATACCACTAGCGGGAGCTTACGAGCAGTACTTC. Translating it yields CASSPIPLAGAYEQYF. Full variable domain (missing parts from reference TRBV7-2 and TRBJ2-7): GAGVSQSPSNKVTEKGKDVELRCDPISGHTALYWYRQSLGQGLEFLIYFQGNSAPDKSGLPSDRFSAERTGGSVSTLTIQRTQQEDSAVYLCASSPIPLAGAYEQYFGPGTRLTVT.

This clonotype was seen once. The CDR3 region is CASSLALGRGGQNTEAFF. CDR3 in DNA: TGTGCCAGCAGTTTAGCGCTTGGCCGGGGGGGCCAGAACACTGAAGCTTTCTTT. The chain links TRBV12-3 or TRBV12-4 to TRBJ1-1; D perhaps matches TRBD1 (6 bases). The length of the CDR3 is 18 residues. The V gene lost 0 bases and the J gene lost 1 base, with 18 bases spanning the gap.

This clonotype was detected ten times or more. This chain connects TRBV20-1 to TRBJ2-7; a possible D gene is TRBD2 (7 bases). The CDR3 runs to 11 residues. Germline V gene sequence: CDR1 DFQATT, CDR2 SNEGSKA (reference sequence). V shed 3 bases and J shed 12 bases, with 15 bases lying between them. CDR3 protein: CSARREGDSYF. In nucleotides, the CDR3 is TGCAGTGCTAGGAGGGAGGGGGATTCGTACTTC.

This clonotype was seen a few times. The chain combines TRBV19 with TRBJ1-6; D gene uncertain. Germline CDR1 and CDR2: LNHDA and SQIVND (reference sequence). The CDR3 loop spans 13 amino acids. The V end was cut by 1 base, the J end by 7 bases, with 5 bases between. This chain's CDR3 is CASSIAGNSPLHF. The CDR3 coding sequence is TGTGCCAGTAGTATAGCAGGCAATTCACCCCTCCACTTT.

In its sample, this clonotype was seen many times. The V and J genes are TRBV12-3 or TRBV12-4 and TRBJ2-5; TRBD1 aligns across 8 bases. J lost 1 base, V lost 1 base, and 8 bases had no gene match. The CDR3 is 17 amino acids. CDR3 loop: CASSLVVGQAFQETQYF. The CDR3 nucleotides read TGTGCCAGCAGTTTAGTGGTGGGACAGGCCTTCCAAGAGACCCAGTACTTC.

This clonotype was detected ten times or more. CDR3 loop: CASSQASGGTHTQYF. The CDR3, as DNA: TGTGCCAGCAGCCAAGCCAGCGGGGGTACACATACGCAGTATTTT. The chain carries TRBV7-9 and TRBJ2-3; 8 nucleotides match TRBD2. Trimming at V came to 5 bases and at J to 7 bases, leaving 11 bases not matched to a gene. The CDR3 spans 15 residues. Germline values: CDR1 SEHNR, CDR2 FQNEAQ (reference sequence).

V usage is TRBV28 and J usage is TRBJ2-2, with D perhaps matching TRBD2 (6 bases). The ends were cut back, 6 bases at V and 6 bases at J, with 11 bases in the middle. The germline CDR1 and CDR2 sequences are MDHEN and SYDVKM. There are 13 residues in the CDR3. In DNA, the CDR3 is TGTGCCAGCAGGGACGGAGGGCCCGGGGAGCTGTTTTTT. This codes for CASRDGGPGELFF.

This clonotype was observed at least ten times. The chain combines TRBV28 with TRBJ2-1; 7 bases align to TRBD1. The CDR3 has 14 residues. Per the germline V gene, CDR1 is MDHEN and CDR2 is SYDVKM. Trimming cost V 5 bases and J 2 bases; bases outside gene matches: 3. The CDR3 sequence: CASSLTGAYNEQFF. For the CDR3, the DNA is TGTGCCAGCAGTCTCACAGGGGCCTACAATGAGCAGTTCTTC.

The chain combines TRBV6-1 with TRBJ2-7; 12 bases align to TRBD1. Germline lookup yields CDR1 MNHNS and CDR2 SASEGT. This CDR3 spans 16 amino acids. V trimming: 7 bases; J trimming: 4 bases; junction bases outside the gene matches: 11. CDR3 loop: CASTKRGGQGAYEQYF. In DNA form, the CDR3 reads TGTGCCAGCACCAAGAGGGGGGGACAGGGGGCTTACGAGCAGTACTTC.

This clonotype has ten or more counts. For the CDR3, the DNA is TGTGCCAGCAGGACAGCTCGTAATGAAAAACTGTTTTTT. The encoded protein is CASRTARNEKLFF. The V and J genes are TRBV2 and TRBJ1-4, with D tentatively TRBD1 (5 bases). V gave up 6 bases and J gave up 4 bases, with 9 bases separating them. The CDR3 sequence is 13 residues long. Germline V gene data show CDR1 as SNHLY and CDR2 as FYNNEI.

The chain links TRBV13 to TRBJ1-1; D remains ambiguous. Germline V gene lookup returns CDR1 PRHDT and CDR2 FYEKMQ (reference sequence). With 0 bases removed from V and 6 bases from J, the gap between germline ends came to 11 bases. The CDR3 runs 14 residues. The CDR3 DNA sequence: TGTGCCAGCAGCTTAGGTGAGGGCAGCCCTGAAGCTTTCTTT. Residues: CASSLGEGSPEAFF. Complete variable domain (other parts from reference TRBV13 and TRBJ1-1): AAGVIQSPRHLIKEKRETATLKCYPIPRHDTVYWYQQGPGQDPQFLISFYEKMQSDKGSIPDRFSAQQFSDYHSELNMSSLELGDSALYFCASSLGEGSPEAFFGQGTRLTVV.

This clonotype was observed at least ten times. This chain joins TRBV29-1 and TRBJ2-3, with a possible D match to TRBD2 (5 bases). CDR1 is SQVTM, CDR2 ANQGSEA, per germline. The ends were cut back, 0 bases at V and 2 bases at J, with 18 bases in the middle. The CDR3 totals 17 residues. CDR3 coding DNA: TGCAGCGTTGAAGATGACTCCTACGAGGGTTACACAGATACGCAGTATTTT. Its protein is CSVEDDSYEGYTDTQYF.

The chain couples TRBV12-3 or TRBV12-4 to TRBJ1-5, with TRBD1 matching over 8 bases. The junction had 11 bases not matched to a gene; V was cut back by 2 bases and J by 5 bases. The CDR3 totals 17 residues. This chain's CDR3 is CASSLRGARGLDQPQHF. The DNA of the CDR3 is TGTGCCAGCAGTTTACGGGGGGCCAGGGGGCTCGATCAGCCCCAGCATTTT.

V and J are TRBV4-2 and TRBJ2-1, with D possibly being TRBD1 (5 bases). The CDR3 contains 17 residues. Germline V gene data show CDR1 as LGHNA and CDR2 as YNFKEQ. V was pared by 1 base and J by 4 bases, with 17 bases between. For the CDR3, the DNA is TGTGCCAGCAGCCAAGGCCCGAAGGGGTTCAGGTACAATGAGCAGTTCTTC. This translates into CASSQGPKGFRYNEQFF.

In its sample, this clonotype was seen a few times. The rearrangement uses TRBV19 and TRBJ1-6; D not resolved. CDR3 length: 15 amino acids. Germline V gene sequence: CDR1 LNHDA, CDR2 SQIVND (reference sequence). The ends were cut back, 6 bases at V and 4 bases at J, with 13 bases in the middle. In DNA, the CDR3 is TGTGCCAGTAGACCTGGTCGGCAGTATAATTCACCCCTCCACTTT. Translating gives CASRPGRQYNSPLHF.

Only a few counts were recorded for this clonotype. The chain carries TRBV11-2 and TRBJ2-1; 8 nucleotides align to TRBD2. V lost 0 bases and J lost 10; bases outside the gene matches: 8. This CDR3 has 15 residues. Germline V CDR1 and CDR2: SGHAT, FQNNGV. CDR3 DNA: TGTGCCAGCAGCTTAGACGGGGGGGTTACAGGGGAGCAGTTCTTC. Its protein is CASSLDGGVTGEQFF. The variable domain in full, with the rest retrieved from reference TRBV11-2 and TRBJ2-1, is EAGVAQSPRYKIIEKRQSVAFWCNPISGHATLYWYQQILGQGPKLLIQFQNNGVVDDSQLPKDRFSAERLKGVDSTLKIQPAKLEDSAVYLCASSLDGGVTGEQFFGPGTRLTVL.

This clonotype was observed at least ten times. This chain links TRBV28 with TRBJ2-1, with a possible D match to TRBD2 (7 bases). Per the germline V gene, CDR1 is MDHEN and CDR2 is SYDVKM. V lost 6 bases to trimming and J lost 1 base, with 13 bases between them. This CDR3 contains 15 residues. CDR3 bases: TGTGCCAGCAGGGGCGGGGGCCGATCCTACAATGAGCAGTTCTTC. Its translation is CASRGGGRSYNEQFF. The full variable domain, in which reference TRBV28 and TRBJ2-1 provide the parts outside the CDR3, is DVKVTQSSRYLVKRTGEKVFLECVQDMDHENMFWYRQDPGLGLRLIYFSYDVKMKEKGDIPEGYSVSREKKERFSLILESASTNQTSMYLCASRGGGRSYNEQFFGPGTRLTVL.

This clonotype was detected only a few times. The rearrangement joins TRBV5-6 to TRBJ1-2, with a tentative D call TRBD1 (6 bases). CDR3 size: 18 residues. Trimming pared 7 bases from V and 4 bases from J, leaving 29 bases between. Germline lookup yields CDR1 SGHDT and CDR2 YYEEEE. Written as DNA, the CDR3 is TGTGCCAGCCTGTATGCCACAGGGATGCCCCCTCAGAGCTATGGCTACACCTTC. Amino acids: CASLYATGMPPQSYGYTF.